Below, 7 T cell receptor beta chains from the same sample are listed, as sequenced in a study of blood T cell repertoires in COVID-19. TCRdb's table, derived via immunoSEQ multiplex PCR, lists solely in-frame clones and lacks some. The sample contains 91,000 or so clones, around 83% of which appear only once. Sequences were obtained from peripheral blood. The receptors derive from a woman aged 55-70 years in a cohort sampled during active or convalescent COVID-19.

V and J are TRBV28 and TRBJ1-5; D is undetermined. CDR1 is MDHEN and CDR2 is SYDVKM in the germline V gene. The CDR3 loop spans 14 amino acids. Trimming shortened V by 5 bases and J by 0 bases, and 8 bases separated the two germline ends. The CDR3 DNA reads TGTGCCAGCAGTCCGCACAGTAGCAATCAGCCCCAGCATTTT. It yields the protein CASSPHSSNQPQHF.

This chain connects TRBV3-1 (or the pseudogene TRBV3-2) to TRBJ2-2; a possible D gene is TRBD2 (5 bases). Deletions cut 4 bases from V and 2 bases from J, with 11 bases between. CDR1 LGHDT and CDR2 YNNKEL come from the germline V gene (reference sequence). The CDR3 loop spans 15 amino acids. The DNA for the CDR3 is TGTGCCAGCAGCCGGTCTAGCTCTAACACCGGGGAGCTGTTTTTT. It specifies CASSRSSSNTGELFF.

This clone has just one count. The rearrangement links TRBV11-2 to TRBJ2-7; 8 nucleotides match TRBD1. Germline V lookup: CDR1 SGHAT, CDR2 FQNNGV. The trim removed 5 bases at V and 6 bases at J, leaving 3 bases unmatched. The CDR3 loop spans 12 amino acids. CDR3 in DNA: TGTGCCAGCAGCCGGGACAGGCGCGAGCAGTACTTC. Translated: CASSRDRREQYF.

This chain joins TRBV28 and TRBJ1-4; a possible D gene is TRBD1 (6 bases). Germline CDR1 reads MDHEN; CDR2 reads SYDVKM. V lost 2 bases, J lost 5 bases, and 9 bases lay in between. This CDR3 spans 14 amino acids. CDR3 in amino acids: CASSLTQGNEKLFF. CDR3 nucleotides: TGTGCCAGCAGTTTAACGCAGGGGAATGAAAAACTGTTTTTT. Complete variable domain (other parts from reference TRBV28 and TRBJ1-4): DVKVTQSSRYLVKRTGEKVFLECVQDMDHENMFWYRQDPGLGLRLIYFSYDVKMKEKGDIPEGYSVSREKKERFSLILESASTNQTSMYLCASSLTQGNEKLFFGSGTQLSVL.

The CDR3 DNA reads TGTGCCAGCAGCTTATTGGGACAGACCAATCAGCCCCAGCATTTT. Protein sequence: CASSLLGQTNQPQHF. J is TRBJ1-5 and V is TRBV7-8, with 7 positions matching TRBD1. V was pared by 2 bases and J by 3 bases, with 4 bases of the junction left unmatched. CDR3 size: 15 residues. In germline, CDR1 is SGHVS, CDR2 FQNEAQ.

The chain couples TRBV28 to TRBJ1-2; 9 nucleotides line up with TRBD1. CDR3 size: 16 residues. Losses at the gene ends were 1 base for V and 4 bases for J; bases not matched to a gene: 7. Looked up from germline, CDR1 is MDHEN and CDR2 is SYDVKM. CDR3 sequence (DNA): TGTGCCAGCAGTTTATCCTCCCCGGACAGGGGCTATGGCTACACCTTC. Amino acids: CASSLSSPDRGYGYTF.

The rearrangement links TRBV24-1 to TRBJ2-7, with D possibly being TRBD2 (5 bases). The CDR3 has 13 amino acids. CDR1 KGHDR and CDR2 SFDVKD come from the germline V gene. Between the trimmed V and J ends, which lost 3 bases and 5 bases, there was a span of 10 bases. The CDR3 region has the DNA TGTGCCACCAGTGATGGACTCAGAAACGAGCAGTACTTC. Its protein product is CATSDGLRNEQYF.